This TCR beta chain was captured in a study of patients and donors after allogeneic stem cell transplantation. TCRdb passed the RT-PCR reads through MiXCR, listing each CDR3 protein once. The sample includes fewer than 250,000 distinct CDR3 sequences, roughly 15% of them seen just once. Germline CDR1 reads ENHRY; CDR2 reads SYGVKD. V gave up 3 bases and J gave up 5 bases; unmatched junction bases: 3. There are 15 residues in the CDR3. The J gene is TRBJ1-4, the V gene TRBV10-3; TRBD1 agrees at 10 bases. This clonotype was obtained from a human donor who was either an allogeneic HSCT recipient or a stem cell or donor lymphocyte infusion donor (not recorded which). It is not recorded whose cells these are; they may come from a transplant donor. Sequencing was done on a sample of blood, either unsorted or a sorted T cell fraction (not recorded which). In nucleotides, the CDR3 is TGTGCCATCAGTGAACCGGGACAGGGGAATGAAAAACTGTTTTTT. It is translated as CAISEPGQGNEKLFF.